This is a list of T cell receptor beta chains from one sample in a study of shared clonotypes between healthy human individuals. Measured with immunoSEQ multiplex PCR; TCRdb has only the in-frame clones, and not every one. The sample holds hundreds of thousands of clones; 87% are singletons and the top ten take 15% to 20%. Sequencing was done on a sample of memory CD8+ T cells sorted from blood. These receptors came from a young man in good health. The CDR3 runs from the conserved cysteine through the conserved F or W.

15,TRBV27,TRBJ2-7,CASSLRGGSSYEQYF
14,TRBV4-1,TRBJ2-1,CASSHAGGNNEQFF
15,TRBV7-9,TRBJ2-5,CASSVYRGTAGNQYF
12,TRBV30,TRBJ2-6,CAWDSGANVLTF
15,TRBV4-1,TRBJ1-2,CASSKVGQGALGYTF
16,TRBV6-5,TRBJ2-7,CASSYSLARVTYEQYF
11,TRBV7-9,TRBJ1-2,CASSVYYGYTF
15,TRBV10-3,TRBJ2-7,CATHRDREQTYEQYF
12,TRBV19,TRBJ1-2,CASSILGIGYTF
15,TRBV2,TRBJ1-2,CASSETGTSRVGYTF
14,TRBV2,TRBJ2-5,CASSEGQGDETQYF
17,TRBV4-1,TRBJ2-5,CASSQVASGVGQETQYF
15,TRBV11-2,TRBJ2-2,CASSLELGPGGELFF
14,TRBV2,TRBJ2-7,CASTGDIFTYEQYF
19,TRBV7-3,TRBJ1-5,CASPTRTGAPEYSNQPQHF
13,TRBV19,TRBJ1-6,CASSMGFNSPLHF
13,TRBV30,TRBJ1-2,CAWSVGTVGGYTF
16,TRBV10-2,TRBJ1-1,CASSVKRGRGYTEAFF
17,TRBV4-1,TRBJ2-7,CASSQDPGTRSSYEQYF
15,TRBV5-4,TRBJ2-7,CASSFGQGVAYEQYF